A selection of T cell receptor beta chains follows, all from one sample in a study of blood T cell repertoires in COVID-19. Using immunoSEQ multiplex PCR, the repertoire was profiled, and TCRdb retains in-frame clones only, with some absent. This sample has approximately 140,000 clones, with around 83% found just once. The sample taken for sequencing was peripheral blood. The source of these receptors is a human donor in a cohort sampled during active COVID-19. Each CDR3 is given with its conserved first and last residue. The order of the fields is D gene, clone size, J gene, V gene, CDR3 DNA, CDR3 protein. The D gene is left open where the match is weak. The size entry is marked missing in some rows and otherwise reads once, few, many or a size class.

d_gene: NA
abundance: NA
j_gene: TRBJ2-3
v_gene: TRBV29-1
CDR3nt: TGCAGCGTTGAGGTAACAGGCACAGATACGCAGTATTTT
CDR3aa: CSVEVTGTDTQYF

d_gene: TRBD1
abundance: NA
j_gene: TRBJ1-6
v_gene: TRBV7-2
CDR3nt: TGTGCCAGCAGACGAGACAGGGGGAATTCACCCCTCCACTTT
CDR3aa: CASRRDRGNSPLHF

d_gene: NA
abundance: NA
j_gene: TRBJ2-7
v_gene: TRBV7-8
CDR3nt: TGTGCCAGCAGCATCGGACTTTACTACGAGCAGTACTTC
CDR3aa: CASSIGLYYEQYF

d_gene: TRBD2
abundance: NA
j_gene: TRBJ2-7
v_gene: TRBV6-5
CDR3nt: TGTGCCAGCAGTCCGAGGACTAGCGGAATGGAGCAGTACTTC
CDR3aa: CASSPRTSGMEQYF

d_gene: TRBD2
abundance: NA
j_gene: TRBJ2-3
v_gene: TRBV5-1
CDR3nt: TGCGCCAGCAGCTCTCGGCGGGCTAGCGGGAGTGGAGATACGCAGTATTTT
CDR3aa: CASSSRRASGSGDTQYF

d_gene: TRBD2
abundance: NA
j_gene: TRBJ2-7
v_gene: TRBV27
CDR3nt: TGTGCCAGCAGCCCCCGGGGGGTTTTCGACGAGCAGTACTTC
CDR3aa: CASSPRGVFDEQYF

d_gene: TRBD1
abundance: once
j_gene: TRBJ1-4
v_gene: TRBV4-2
CDR3nt: TGTGACAGCAGCCGCGCACGGGGACAGGGGAATGAAAAACTGTTTTTT
CDR3aa: CDSSRARGQGNEKLFF

d_gene: TRBD1
abundance: once
j_gene: TRBJ2-1
v_gene: TRBV5-4
CDR3nt: TGTGCCAGCAGCTCGACAGGGTGGGAGCAGTTCTTC
CDR3aa: CASSSTGWEQFF

d_gene: NA
abundance: NA
j_gene: TRBJ2-7
v_gene: TRBV10-2
CDR3nt: TGCGCCACCCGGGACCCAGGGACTTACGAGCAGTACTTC
CDR3aa: CATRDPGTYEQYF

d_gene: NA
abundance: NA
j_gene: TRBJ1-4
v_gene: TRBV7-9
CDR3nt: TGTGCCAGCAGCTTAGGAACAGCAAATGAAAAACTGTTTTTT
CDR3aa: CASSLGTANEKLFF

d_gene: NA
abundance: NA
j_gene: TRBJ1-1
v_gene: TRBV5-1
CDR3nt: TGCGCCAGCAGCTCCGGGATCACTGAAGCTTTCTTT
CDR3aa: CASSSGITEAFF

d_gene: TRBD1
abundance: NA
j_gene: TRBJ1-5
v_gene: TRBV4-1
CDR3nt: TGCGCCAGCAGCCAGCCCGACAGGGGGCGAGGGATCCCTCAGCCCCAGCATTTT
CDR3aa: CASSQPDRGRGIPQPQHF

d_gene: NA
abundance: NA
j_gene: TRBJ2-7
v_gene: TRBV3-1/TRBV3-2
CDR3nt: TGTGCCAGCAGCCAAGTGACGAGGGAGCAGTACTTC
CDR3aa: CASSQVTREQYF

d_gene: NA
abundance: NA
j_gene: TRBJ2-1
v_gene: TRBV28
CDR3nt: TGTGCCAGCAGTGGGCGGGACAGCTTTATCCTCCTGTACAATGAGCAGTTCTTC
CDR3aa: CASSGRDSFILLYNEQFF

d_gene: NA
abundance: NA
j_gene: TRBJ2-5
v_gene: TRBV11-1
CDR3nt: TGTGCCAGCCGCGCCCCCTCAGAGACCCAGTACTTC
CDR3aa: CASRAPSETQYF

d_gene: TRBD2
abundance: NA
j_gene: TRBJ2-3
v_gene: TRBV10-3
CDR3nt: TGTGCCATCAGTGGACTAGCGGGAGTGCAAGATACGCAGTATTTT
CDR3aa: CAISGLAGVQDTQYF

d_gene: NA
abundance: NA
j_gene: TRBJ1-4
v_gene: TRBV19
CDR3nt: TGTGCCAGTAGTGAAACAGAAACAACTAATGAAAAACTGTTTTTT
CDR3aa: CASSETETTNEKLFF

d_gene: TRBD1
abundance: NA
j_gene: TRBJ2-7
v_gene: TRBV15
CDR3nt: TGTGCCACCAGCGGACTTTACATGGGGACAGCTCTGGCCTTC
CDR3aa: CATSGLYMGTALAF

d_gene: TRBD1
abundance: few
j_gene: TRBJ2-7
v_gene: TRBV18
CDR3nt: TGTGCCAGCTCACCAGGGGCAGGGGGCAACTACGAGCAGTACTTC
CDR3aa: CASSPGAGGNYEQYF

d_gene: NA
abundance: NA
j_gene: TRBJ1-2
v_gene: TRBV5-6
CDR3nt: TGTGCCAGCAGCTTGAGAGGGGGCTATGGCTACACCTTC
CDR3aa: CASSLRGGYGYTF

d_gene: TRBD1
abundance: NA
j_gene: TRBJ1-5
v_gene: TRBV19
CDR3nt: TGTGCCAGTAGTATCAGAGTTGTAGGCAGGGGGCGAGGCAATCAGCCCCAGCATTTT
CDR3aa: CASSIRVVGRGRGNQPQHF

d_gene: NA
abundance: NA
j_gene: TRBJ2-7
v_gene: TRBV28
CDR3nt: TGTGCCAGCAGGGACACAGCGTACCACGAGCAGTACTTC
CDR3aa: CASRDTAYHEQYF

d_gene: TRBD1
abundance: NA
j_gene: TRBJ1-2
v_gene: TRBV28
CDR3nt: TGTGCCAGCAAAAGACAGGGGGCCGACTATGGCTACACCTTC
CDR3aa: CASKRQGADYGYTF

d_gene: TRBD1
abundance: NA
j_gene: TRBJ1-4
v_gene: TRBV30
CDR3nt: TGTGCCTGGACCTTACAGGGGAACAATGAAAAACTGTTTTTT
CDR3aa: CAWTLQGNNEKLFF

d_gene: NA
abundance: NA
j_gene: TRBJ1-2
v_gene: TRBV3-1/TRBV3-2
CDR3nt: TGTGCCAGCAGCCCTCTTACAGGGAACTATGGCTACACCTTC
CDR3aa: CASSPLTGNYGYTF

d_gene: TRBD2
abundance: NA
j_gene: TRBJ2-7
v_gene: TRBV10-3
CDR3nt: TGTGCCATCAGTGAAAGGGGAACTAGCGGGAGCTACGAGCAGTACTTC
CDR3aa: CAISERGTSGSYEQYF

d_gene: TRBD2
abundance: NA
j_gene: TRBJ2-7
v_gene: TRBV27
CDR3nt: TGTGCCAGCAGCTCGACGGGACTAGCGGGAGCCGAGCAGTACTTC
CDR3aa: CASSSTGLAGAEQYF

d_gene: NA
abundance: NA
j_gene: TRBJ2-7
v_gene: TRBV19
CDR3nt: TGTGCCAGTAGTATTCTCGGGAGAGGGTACGAGCAGTACTTC
CDR3aa: CASSILGRGYEQYF

d_gene: TRBD1
abundance: NA
j_gene: TRBJ2-2
v_gene: TRBV7-8
CDR3nt: TGTGCCAGTTTAGTACAGGGGATGTACACCGGGGAGCTGTTTTTT
CDR3aa: CASLVQGMYTGELFF